This T cell receptor (beta chain) was captured in a study of control samples from healthy donors and cancer patients. About this clone: A read error is possible here, since a much larger clone lies one base away.

Trimming removed 2 bases at V and 4 bases at J, with 17 bases between. Germline V lookup: CDR1 ENHRY, CDR2 SYGVKD. The CDR3 loop spans 16 amino acids. TCRdb's table, derived via immunoSEQ multiplex PCR, lists solely in-frame clones and lacks some. This table holds 40,000 to 55,000 clones, about three quarters found once. This TCR was recovered from a male donor with melanoma. The material sequenced was formalin-fixed, paraffin-embedded tissue. The rearrangement links TRBV10-3 to TRBJ1-2; D possibly corresponds to TRBD1 (6 bases). CDR3 sequence (DNA): TGTGCCATCAGTGAGGCGGGGGGGCCAGGTGCCTATGGCTACACCTTC. Protein product: CAISEAGGPGAYGYTF.